The clone carrying this T cell receptor beta chain was detected only a few times. Its antigen is still unknown. This specimen comes from a study of T cell clonotyping in hematopoietic cell transplantation. General study results and limits: Pathologically expanded recipient clonotypes increased progressively from day 30 to day 180 as diversity fell.

Time point: recipient sample about 28 days before transplant, after cytoreduction. TCRdb keeps only in-frame clones here, not all; method: immunoSEQ multiplex PCR. The sample lists over 25,000 clones; around 83% were seen once. The V gene's germline CDR1 is ENHRY and CDR2 SYGVKD. V was clipped by 5 bases and J by 7 bases, with 8 bases between them. The CDR3 totals 12 residues. This clonotype originated in a woman aged 55-69 years with acute myeloid leukemia. Some clones in this sample may be carry-over from other donors' samples. Here the sequenced sample was peripheral blood mononuclear cells, taken before stem cell transplant. This rearrangement joins TRBV10-3 to TRBJ2-2, with D possibly matching TRBD2 (6 bases). Written as DNA, the CDR3 is TGTGCCATCAGTCCCGGGGGCGGGGAGCTGTTTTTT. Its translation: CAISPGGGELFF.